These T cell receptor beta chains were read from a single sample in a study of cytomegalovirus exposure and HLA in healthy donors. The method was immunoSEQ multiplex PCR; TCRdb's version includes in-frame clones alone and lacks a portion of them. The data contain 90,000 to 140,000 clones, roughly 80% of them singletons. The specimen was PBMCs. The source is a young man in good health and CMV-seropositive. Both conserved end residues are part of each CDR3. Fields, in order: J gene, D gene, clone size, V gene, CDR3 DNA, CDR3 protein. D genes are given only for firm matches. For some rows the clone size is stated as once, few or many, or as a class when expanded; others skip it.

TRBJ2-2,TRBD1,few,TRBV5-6,TGTGCCAGCAGCCCACCGGACAGGGCCGGGGAGCTGTTTTTT,CASSPPDRAGELFF
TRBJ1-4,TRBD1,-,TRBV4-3,TGCGCCAGCAGCTCGGACAGGGCTCCAACTAATGAAAAACTGTTTTTT,CASSSDRAPTNEKLFF
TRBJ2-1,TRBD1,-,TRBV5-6,TGTGCCAGCAGGATTGGACAGGTAAATGAGCAGTTCTTC,CASRIGQVNEQFF
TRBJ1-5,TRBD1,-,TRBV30,TGTGCCTGGAGTGCGGGGACAGGGGCGAGTCAGCCCCAGCATTTT,CAWSAGTGASQPQHF
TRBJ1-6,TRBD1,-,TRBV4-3,TGCGCCAGCAGCCAAGATGTCCCAGGGGGTTCACCCCTCCACTTT,CASSQDVPGGSPLHF
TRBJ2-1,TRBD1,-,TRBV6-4,TGTGCCAGCAGTCAGGGACAGGGGGTCGATGAGCAGTTCTTC,CASSQGQGVDEQFF
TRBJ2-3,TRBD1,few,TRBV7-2,TGTGCCAGCAGCTTAGGTGGGACAGGGGTTGGTACGCAGTATTTT,CASSLGGTGVGTQYF
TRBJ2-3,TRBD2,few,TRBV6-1,TGTGCCAGCGCAATAGCGGGGGGCACAGATACGCAGTATTTT,CASAIAGGTDTQYF
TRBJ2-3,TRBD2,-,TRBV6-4,TGTGCCAGCAGTGATAGCGGGGGGGCAGATACGCAGTATTTT,CASSDSGGADTQYF
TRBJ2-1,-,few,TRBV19,TGTGCCAGTAGGAACTCGACAACAAACTCCTACAATGAGCAGTTCTTC,CASRNSTTNSYNEQFF
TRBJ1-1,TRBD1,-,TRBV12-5,TGTGCTAGTGGTGTGGGGACAGGGTTGAACACTGAAGCTTTCTTT,CASGVGTGLNTEAFF
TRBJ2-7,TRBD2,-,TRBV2,TGTGCCAGCAGTCCCGGGACTAGCGGGGCCAGCGAGCAGTACTTC,CASSPGTSGASEQYF
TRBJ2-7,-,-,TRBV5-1,TGCGCCAGCAGCTTGTCAGTTGGCAGGGGCTACGAGCAGTACTTC,CASSLSVGRGYEQYF
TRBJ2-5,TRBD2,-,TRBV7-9,TGTGCCAGCATCAGGACTAGCGGGGGCGCTGAGACCCAGTACTTC,CASIRTSGGAETQYF
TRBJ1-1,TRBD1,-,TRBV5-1,TGCGCCAGCAGCTACAACCCCCGGGACAGCTTTATGAACACTGAAGCTTTCTTT,CASSYNPRDSFMNTEAFF
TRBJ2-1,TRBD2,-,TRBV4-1,TGCGCCAGCAGCCTTCTAGAGGCTAGCGGGGGGTACAATGAGCAGTTCTTC,CASSLLEASGGYNEQFF
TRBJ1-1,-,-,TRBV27,TGTGCCAGCAGTCCAGGGTTCGGCGCTGAAGCTTTCTTT,CASSPGFGAEAFF
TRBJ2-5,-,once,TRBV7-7,TGTGCTAGCAGCTTAAGAGGTACACAAGAGACCCAGTACTTC,CASSLRGTQETQYF
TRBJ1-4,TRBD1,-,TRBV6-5,TGTGCCAGCAGTGCGACAGGGCCCCTTAATGAAAAACTGTTTTTT,CASSATGPLNEKLFF
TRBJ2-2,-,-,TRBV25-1,TGTGCCAGCAGTGGTGGGATAGGATGGGAGTTGGGGGAGCTGTTTTTT,CASSGGIGWELGELFF
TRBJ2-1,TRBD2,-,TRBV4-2,TGTGCCAGCAGCCAAAGACTAGCGGGGGCCGACAATGAGCAGTTCTTC,CASSQRLAGADNEQFF
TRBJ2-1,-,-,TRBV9,TGTGCCAGCAGCGTAGAACAAGCGCGCTCCTACAATGAGCAGTTCTTC,CASSVEQARSYNEQFF
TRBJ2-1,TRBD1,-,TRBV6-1,TGTGCCAGCAGTGAAACAGGGGGCTCCTACAATGAGCAGTTCTTC,CASSETGGSYNEQFF
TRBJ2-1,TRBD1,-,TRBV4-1,TGCGCCAGCAGCCAAAAACTTACAGGGACAGGGAGGATCCCTAATGAGCAGTTCTTC,CASSQKLTGTGRIPNEQFF
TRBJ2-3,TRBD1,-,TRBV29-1,TGCAGCGGCGGGACAGGGGGAGGCACAGATACGCAGTATTTT,CSGGTGGGTDTQYF
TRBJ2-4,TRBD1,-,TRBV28,TGTGCCAGCAGTTCCAACCTCAGACAGGGAAACATTCAGTACTTC,CASSSNLRQGNIQYF
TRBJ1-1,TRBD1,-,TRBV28,TGTGCCAGCAGCACCTTCTACAGGGGGGGCACTGAAGCTTTCTTT,CASSTFYRGGTEAFF
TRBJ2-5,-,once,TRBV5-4,TGTGCCAGCAGCTTCTCGGGTGCGGAGACCCAGTACTTC,CASSFSGAETQYF
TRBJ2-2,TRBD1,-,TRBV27,TGTGCCAGCAGTCCCCAAGGGACAGGGATCACCGGGGAGCTGTTTTTT,CASSPQGTGITGELFF
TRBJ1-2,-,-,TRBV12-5,TGTGCTAGTGGTTTGGTATTAACAATGGGCGGCTACACCTTC,CASGLVLTMGGYTF
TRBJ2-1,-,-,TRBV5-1,TGCGCCAGCAGCTTGTGGAGGGACAGCTCCTACAATGAGCAGTTCTTC,CASSLWRDSSYNEQFF
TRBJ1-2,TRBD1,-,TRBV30,TGTGCCTGGAGTAGGGGGGGGACAGGGGGCTATGGCTACACCTTC,CAWSRGGTGGYGYTF
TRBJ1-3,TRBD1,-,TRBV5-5,TGTGCCAGCAGTTCAGACAGGGCAGGAAACACCATATATTTT,CASSSDRAGNTIYF
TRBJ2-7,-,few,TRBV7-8,TGTGCCAGCAGCTTAGTGCTGCTTCCACTCCCGGCCTACGAGCAGTACTTC,CASSLVLLPLPAYEQYF
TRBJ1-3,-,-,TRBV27,TGTGCCAGCAGACAGTTTTCTGGAAACACCATATATTTT,CASRQFSGNTIYF
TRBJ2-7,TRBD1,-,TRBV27,TGTGCCAGCAGTTCACAGGGGGACGAGCAGTACTTC,CASSSQGDEQYF
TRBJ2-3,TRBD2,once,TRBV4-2,TGTGCCAGCAGCCAAGATTACGGACTAGGGATTGACACAGATACGCAGTATTTT,CASSQDYGLGIDTDTQYF
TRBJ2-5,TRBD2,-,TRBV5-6,TGTGCCAGCAGCACCGGGACTAGCGGACAAGAGACCCAGTACTTC,CASSTGTSGQETQYF
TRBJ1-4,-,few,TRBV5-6,TGTGCCAGCAGCTTGGAGGCAGGGGAGGAAAAACTGTTTTTT,CASSLEAGEEKLFF
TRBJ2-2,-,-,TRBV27,TGTGCCAGCAGTAGGGGGAGGGCGAACACCGGGGAGCTGTTTTTT,CASSRGRANTGELFF
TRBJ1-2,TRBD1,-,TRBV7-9,TGTGCCAGCAGCTTACGGGACAGGGTGTACCGAGCTAACTATGGCTACACCTTC,CASSLRDRVYRANYGYTF
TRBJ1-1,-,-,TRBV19,TGTGCCAGTAGTATGGGAGGGAGCATGAACACTGAAGCTTTCTTT,CASSMGGSMNTEAFF
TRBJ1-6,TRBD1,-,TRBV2,TGTGCCAGCAGGGGACAGGGGGCGTTCCGGGTTTCCTATAATTCACCCCTCCACTTT,CASRGQGAFRVSYNSPLHF
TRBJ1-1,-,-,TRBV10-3,TGTGCCATCAGTGACGGAGGGTTCTCTGAAGCTTCCTTT,CAISDGGFSEASF
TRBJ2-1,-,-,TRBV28,TGTGCCAGCAGTCGACTAGGGGGGGGCAATGAGCAGTTCTTC,CASSRLGGGNEQFF
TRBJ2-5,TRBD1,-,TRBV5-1,TGCGCCAGCAGCTTGTTGGGACAGGGGCAAGAGACCCAGTACTTC,CASSLLGQGQETQYF